The TCR beta chain described here comes from a study of T cells in Graves' hyperthyroidism and ophthalmopathy. Clinical symptoms, serum thyroxine, TRAb, thyroid ultrasound and orbital computed tomography informed diagnoses. Trimming left V 4 bases short and J 7 bases short, with 14 bases between. The germline gives CDR1 LNHNV, CDR2 YYDKDF (reference sequence). The CDR3 contains 14 residues. The table lists this clonotype with a few counts. Amplification yielded TCR beta CDR3 regions, with RNA transcripts as the source. HTBI primers were the set used in a first-round RT-PCR of the TCR CDR3. TCRdb processed the multiplex PCR reads anew with MiXCR; each CDR3 protein has one entry. The sample consists of around 280,000 distinct CDR3 sequences, roughly 15% of them appearing once.

The source of this sequence is a woman aged 30 to 39 with Graves' hyperthyroidism that later progressed to Graves' ophthalmopathy. This sequence joins TRBV15 and TRBJ2-1; weak D call: TRBD2 (7 bases). Source material: blood. The CDR3 nucleotides read TGTGCCACCAGCACCGAGGGGGGGTTGAATGAGCAGTTCTTC. This gives the protein CATSTEGGLNEQFF.